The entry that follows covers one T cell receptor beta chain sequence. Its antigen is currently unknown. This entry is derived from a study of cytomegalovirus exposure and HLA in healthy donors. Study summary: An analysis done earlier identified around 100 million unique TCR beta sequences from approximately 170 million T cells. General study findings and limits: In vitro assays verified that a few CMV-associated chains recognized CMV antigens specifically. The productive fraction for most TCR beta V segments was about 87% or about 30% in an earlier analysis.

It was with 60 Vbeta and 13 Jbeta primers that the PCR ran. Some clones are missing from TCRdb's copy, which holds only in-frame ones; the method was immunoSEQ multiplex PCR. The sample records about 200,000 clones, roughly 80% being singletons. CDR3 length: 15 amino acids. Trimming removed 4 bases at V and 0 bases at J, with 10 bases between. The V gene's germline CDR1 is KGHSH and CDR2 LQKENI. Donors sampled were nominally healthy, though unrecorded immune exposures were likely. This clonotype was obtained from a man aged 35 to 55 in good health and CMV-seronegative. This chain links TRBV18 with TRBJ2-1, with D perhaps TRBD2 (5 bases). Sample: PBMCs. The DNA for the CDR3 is TGTGCCAGCTCACTGGACTTCAGCTCCTACAATGAGCAGTTCTTC. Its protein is CASSLDFSSYNEQFF.